This T cell receptor beta chain derives from a study of blood T cell repertoires in COVID-19. Under the authors' procedure: For nucleated cells, counts were estimated from reference gene primer amplification. This table comes from immunoSEQ multiplex PCR, and its TCRdb copy is limited to in-frame clones, with some not included. V and J calls and clone size come straight from that table; D and trimming were deduced from the DNA. The sample contains around 170,000 clones, around four fifths of which appear only once. The CDR3 runs 15 residues. The J segment lost 2 bases and the V segment lost 5 bases, leaving 3 bases of the junction unmatched. CDR1 is SGHVS and CDR2 is FQNEAQ in the germline V gene. Living in 25 or so US areas, the participants were between about 18 and 100 years of age. Clinical history reported by participants formed the basis on which cohorts were assigned. Two consecutive negative NP/OP PCR tests, clearance, or resolved symptoms defined Cohort 3 recovery.

The V gene is TRBV7-8, the J gene TRBJ2-5; TRBD2 aligns across 12 bases. This clonotype was sampled from a woman between 50 and 59 years old who had recovered from COVID-19. Sequenced input: PBMCs or T cells enriched from blood (not recorded which). In DNA, the CDR3 is TGTGCCAGCAGCCCTCTAGCGGGAGGGCAAGAGACCCAGTACTTC. Translation gives CASSPLAGGQETQYF.